The 8 T cell receptor beta chains below were found in one sample sequenced in a study of T-cell memory formation after mild COVID-19. TCRdb itself ran the 5' RACE reads through MiXCR, one entry per CDR3 protein. The sample consists of about 280,000 distinct CDR3 sequences, under 8.5% of them appearing once. The sequenced sample consisted of PBMCs or a T cell subset sorted from them (not recorded which). Receptors were obtained from a man between 18 and 35 years old who had mild COVID-19 (a few samples of this study predate the infection). Cell type and time point are not known.

This clonotype has ten or more counts. This chain joins TRBV18 and TRBJ1-1; D gene uncertain. The CDR3 has 14 amino acids. Deletions cut 2 bases from V and 4 bases from J, with 11 bases between. Germline V gene data show CDR1 as KGHSH and CDR2 as LQKENI. The CDR3 DNA reads as TGTGCCAGCTCACCAATCTCTGATACCACTGAAGCTTTCTTT. Its protein is CASSPISDTTEAFF.

This clonotype was detected only once. An end of the junction does not agree with germline; a read error may underlie this. V usage is TRBV14 and J usage is TRBJ2-7, with D maybe TRBD2 (5 bases). The CDR3 spans 13 residues. Germline V gives CDR1 SGHDN, CDR2 FVKESK. The CDR3 region has the DNA TGTACCAGCAGCCAAGTGGGAGACTACGAGCAGTACTTC. Protein sequence: CTSSQVGDYEQYF.

The V and J genes are TRBV5-1 and TRBJ2-1; 12 nucleotides align to TRBD2. Germline assignment: CDR1 SGHRS and CDR2 YFSETQ. The CDR3 is 15 residues long. The V segment lost 3 bases and the J segment 7 bases; nucleotides outside the gene matches: 5. The CDR3 sequence: CASSSGLAGLNEQFF. The CDR3 nucleotides are TGCGCCAGCAGCTCAGGACTAGCGGGGTTGAATGAGCAGTTCTTC.

This clonotype was counted at least ten times. The CDR3 nucleotides are TGTGCTAGTGGTTCCCCTACCCTAGCCAAAAACATTCAGTACTTC. It codes for CASGSPTLAKNIQYF. This chain connects TRBV12-5 to TRBJ2-4; D not resolved. The CDR3 length is 15 residues. V was clipped by 4 bases and J by 0 bases, with 10 bases between them. CDR1 is LGHNT, CDR2 FRNRAP, per germline. The full variable domain, with the rest looked up from reference TRBV12-5 and TRBJ2-4, is DARVTQTPRHKVTEMGQEVTMRCQPILGHNTVFWYRQTMMQGLELLAYFRNRAPLDDSGMPKDRFSAEMPDATLATLKIQPSEPRDSAVYFCASGSPTLAKNIQYFGAGTRLSVL.

The chain is built from TRBV4-2 and TRBJ1-6; 9 bases are a match to TRBD1. The junction had 7 bases not matched to a gene; V was cut back by 0 bases and J by 10 bases. CDR1 is LGHNA and CDR2 is YNFKEQ in the germline V gene. CDR3 length: 16 residues. The CDR3 spells CASSQEPGQGLSPLHF. The CDR3 DNA reads as TGTGCCAGCAGCCAAGAGCCCGGACAGGGGTTATCACCCCTCCACTTT.

The chain has TRBV11-2 and TRBJ1-2, with TRBD1 matching over 7 bases. There are 14 residues in the CDR3. Germline values: CDR1 SGHAT, CDR2 FQNNGV. V was pared by 3 bases and J by 6 bases, with 7 bases of the junction left unmatched. CDR3 residues: CASSLNTDRDGYTF. CDR3 in DNA: TGTGCCAGCAGCTTGAACACAGACAGGGATGGCTACACCTTC.

The chain links TRBV4-1 to TRBJ1-6; 7 bases fit TRBD1. V dropped 3 bases and J dropped 5; count of bases not matched to a gene: 13. The CDR3 sequence is 18 residues long. Germline loops: CDR1 MGHRA, CDR2 YSYEKL. The CDR3 loop reads CASSQALLAGTDNSPLHF. In nucleotides, the CDR3 is TGCGCCAGCAGCCAGGCCCTCCTCGCCGGGACAGATAATTCACCCCTCCACTTT.

The chain has TRBV20-1 and TRBJ2-3; 8 nucleotides agree with TRBD2. V shed 7 bases, J shed 6 bases, and the junction held 9 bases outside the gene matches. The germline V gene encodes CDR1 DFQATT and CDR2 SNEGSKA (reference sequence). The CDR3 length is 13 residues. The chain's CDR3 is CSDRGGLYDTQYF. The CDR3 DNA follows: TGCAGTGACCGGGGGGGCTTGTATGATACGCAGTATTTT.